This TCR beta chain is from a study of cytomegalovirus exposure and HLA in healthy donors. With regard to this clone: Its specificity is unknown.

The study's findings and limits: Per a later analysis, 15,000 to 20,000 TCR beta sequences showed association with HLA alleles at 0.05 false discovery rate. Later on, a genetic analysis was performed. It linked a missense variant in DCLRE1C with V- and J-gene trimming of TCR beta. Serostatus for CMV was the only available immune exposure information. A list of roughly 160 TCR beta chains associated with cytomegalovirus was given.

V was clipped by 0 bases and J by 0 bases; unmatched bases: 5. The CDR3 contains 17 residues. Germline lookup yields CDR1 SGHRS and CDR2 YFSETQ. 13 Jbeta primers and 60 Vbeta primers were used for the PCR. Assay used: immunoSEQ multiplex PCR; TCRdb lists only in-frame clones, some missing. This repertoire includes just over 200,000 clones. J is TRBJ2-3 and V is TRBV5-1, with 9 nucleotides matching TRBD2. The TCR originated in a girl aged 2-15 years in good health and CMV-seropositive. Source material: PBMCs. DNA of the CDR3: TGCGCCAGCAGCTTGGCCCTACTAGCGGGTAGCACAGATACGCAGTATTTT. It encodes CASSLALLAGSTDTQYF.